These T cell receptor beta chains were read from a single sample in a study of T cells in Graves' hyperthyroidism and ophthalmopathy. MiXCR, run by TCRdb on the multiplex PCR reads, gives a single entry per CDR3 protein. The table lists 450,000 to 650,000 distinct CDR3 sequences, more than 15% of them singletons, with roughly 15% in the top ten. Sequenced: blood. Source of these receptors: a woman aged 18-29 years with Graves' ophthalmopathy. The CDR3 runs from the conserved cysteine through the conserved F or W. A D gene is named only where the DNA matches it firmly. Size is stated for part of the rows, as once, few or many counts, or as a class when the clone is expanded.

V gene	D gene	J gene	clone size	CDR3 DNA	CDR3 protein
TRBV3-1	-	TRBJ2-1	many	TGTGCCAGCAGCCCCCTAGGCGTTGGAGGGGACAATGAGCAGTTCTTC	CASSPLGVGGDNEQFF
TRBV7-8	-	TRBJ2-7	many	TGTGCCAGCAGCTTAGTAGGGACGGCTCTCGAGCAGTACTTC	CASSLVGTALEQYF
TRBV5-6	-	TRBJ2-7	many	TGTGCCAGCAGCTCGGTCCGTGTTTTCGGCACAGCCTACGAGCAGTACTTC	CASSSVRVFGTAYEQYF
TRBV11-2	TRBD1	TRBJ2-7	many	TGTGCCAGCAGCTCTGGCCTCGGACAGGATCTCTACGAGCAGTACTTC	CASSSGLGQDLYEQYF
TRBV6-2/TRBV6-3	-	TRBJ1-1	many	TGTGCCAGCATTGGGTTTTTCCCCAGGGAATCGGCCCCCATGGAGACATGGAACACTGAAGCTTTCTTT	CASIGFFPRESAPMETWNTEAFF
TRBV3-1	-	TRBJ2-1	many	TGTGCCAGCAGCCGACTCAGGGTTGGATGGAATGAGCAGTTCTTC	CASSRLRVGWNEQFF
TRBV7-3	TRBD2	TRBJ2-7	many	TGTGCCAGCAGCTTACTGGGTTCCTTAGGGAGGGCCAGTTCCTACGAGCAGTACTTC	CASSLLGSLGRASSYEQYF
TRBV30	-	TRBJ2-1	-	TGTGCCTGGACAATCTTGGACACCCGGGAGCAGTTCTTC	CAWTILDTREQFF
TRBV20-1	TRBD2	TRBJ2-7	many	TGCAGTGCTAGAGGCCGCTGGACTAGCGGGGCCTACGAGCAGTACTTC	CSARGRWTSGAYEQYF
TRBV19	-	TRBJ2-1	-	TGTGCCAGTAGCCCTCGTAAGGACTACAATGAGCAGTTCTTC	CASSPRKDYNEQFF
TRBV20-1	-	TRBJ1-1	few	TGCAGTGCTAGACTCAAAATATCGGGAGCTTTCTTT	CSARLKISGAFF
TRBV12-3/TRBV12-4	-	TRBJ1-1	many	TGTGCCAGCAGTTTACGGTGGGCTGAAGCTTTCTTT	CASSLRWAEAFF
TRBV7-9	TRBD2	TRBJ2-3	many	TGTGCCAGCAGCTTTACTAGCGGGGGCCCCACAGATACGCAGTATTTT	CASSFTSGGPTDTQYF
TRBV3-1	-	TRBJ2-6	-	TGTGCCAGCAGCCGCGGAGAGAGGTACTCTGGGGCCAACGTCCTGACTTTC	CASSRGERYSGANVLTF
TRBV5-6	-	TRBJ2-7	-	TGTGCCAGCAGCTTCTACTGGGACTACGAGCAGTACTTC	CASSFYWDYEQYF
TRBV12-3/TRBV12-4	-	TRBJ2-7	many	TGTGCCAGCAGCCCAACTAGGGGTGAGCAGTACTTC	CASSPTRGEQYF
TRBV7-9	-	TRBJ2-2	-	TGTGCCAGCAGCGCGCCGGGACGGTTCACCGGGGAGCTGTTTTTT	CASSAPGRFTGELFF